Listed below are T cell receptor beta chains from one sample, sequenced in a study of T cell responses to AZD1222 COVID-19 vaccine. Only in-frame clones appear in the TCRdb table, and some are missing; sequencing was by immunoSEQ multiplex PCR. The sample lists 150,000 or so clones; roughly 94% were seen once. Source: peripheral blood, taken on day 0 of AZD1222 vaccination. These receptors were collected from an adult in good health. Each CDR3 is given with its conserved first and last residue. D genes are given only for firm matches. Clone size is stated in some rows and not others, as once, few, many or a class when expanded.

-,TRBJ2-5,-,TRBV18,CASSPPAGVGETQYF,TGTGCCAGCTCACCACCCGCAGGGGTGGGGGAGACCCAGTACTTC
TRBD1,TRBJ1-2,-,TRBV10-2,CASSESRQGNYGYTF,TGCGCCAGCAGTGAGTCGCGACAGGGTAACTATGGCTACACCTTC
-,TRBJ1-1,-,TRBV28,CASSFSAGLLEAFF,TGTGCCAGCAGTTTTTCGGCAGGACTTTTAGAAGCTTTCTTT
-,TRBJ2-2,-,TRBV5-1,CASSPHRDIGSGELFF,TGCGCCAGCAGCCCCCACAGGGATATCGGCTCCGGGGAGCTGTTTTTT
-,TRBJ2-1,-,TRBV4-2,CASSQGTTESNEQFF,TGTGCCAGCAGCCAAGGGACTACCGAATCCAATGAGCAGTTCTTC
-,TRBJ1-4,-,TRBV2,CASSERQGREKLFF,TGTGCCAGCAGTGAACGGCAGGGTAGGGAAAAACTGTTTTTT
TRBD1,TRBJ2-7,-,TRBV4-2,CASSQDLGGTANYEQYF,TGTGCCAGCAGCCAAGATCTCGGTGGGACAGCCAACTACGAGCAGTACTTC
TRBD2,TRBJ2-5,-,TRBV7-9,CASSPWGSGGQETQYF,TGTGCCAGCAGCCCCTGGGGTAGCGGGGGCCAAGAGACCCAGTACTTC
TRBD1,TRBJ1-2,-,TRBV4-1,CASSRGTGLSNYGYTF,TGCGCCAGCAGCCGCGGGACAGGGCTATCTAACTATGGCTACACCTTC
-,TRBJ2-1,-,TRBV2,CASSGEDDNHEQFF,TGTGCCAGCAGCGGAGAAGACGACAATCATGAGCAGTTCTTC
-,TRBJ2-7,-,TRBV13,CASSLVKGEQYF,TGTGCCAGCAGCTTAGTTAAGGGCGAGCAGTACTTC
-,TRBJ1-1,few,TRBV5-4,CASSFNWGRSTEAFF,TGTGCCAGCAGCTTTAATTGGGGGCGAAGCACTGAAGCTTTCTTT
-,TRBJ2-1,-,TRBV5-1,CASGRGGSYNEQFF,TGCGCCAGCGGCAGGGGGGGCTCCTACAATGAGCAGTTCTTC
-,TRBJ1-1,once,TRBV5-1,CASSLGGAETEAFF,TGCGCCAGCAGCTTAGGGGGGGCGGAGACTGAAGCTTTCTTT
-,TRBJ2-2,-,TRBV21-1,CASSSPPGDLTGELFF,TGTGCCAGCAGCAGCCCGCCAGGGGACTTAACCGGGGAGCTGTTTTTT
-,TRBJ1-1,-,TRBV2,CASSVNRVNTEAFF,TGTGCCAGCAGTGTTAACAGGGTGAACACTGAAGCTTTCTTT
-,TRBJ2-1,-,TRBV6-1,CASSELGTRDNEQFF,TGTGCCAGCAGTGAGCTGGGGACACGGGACAATGAGCAGTTCTTC
TRBD2,TRBJ2-1,-,TRBV27,CASSGNQRGGYNEQFF,TGTGCCAGCAGCGGAAACCAGCGGGGGGGATATAATGAGCAGTTCTTC
-,TRBJ1-2,-,TRBV19,CASSIDPGAIGYTF,TGTGCCAGTAGTATAGATCCGGGGGCGATCGGCTACACCTTC
-,TRBJ1-2,-,TRBV15,CATSRAPAGYYGYTF,TGTGCCACCAGCAGAGCTCCGGCCGGATACTATGGCTACACCTTC
-,TRBJ1-5,-,TRBV30,CAWSVRPAQPQHF,TGTGCCTGGAGTGTACGGCCGGCTCAGCCCCAGCATTTT
-,TRBJ2-7,-,TRBV28,CASSSPNGDEQYF,TGTGCCAGCAGTTCTCCCAATGGGGACGAGCAGTACTTC
-,TRBJ1-2,-,TRBV5-6,CASSGRENYGYTF,TGTGCCAGCAGCGGCCGGGAGAACTATGGCTACACCTTC
-,TRBJ2-3,-,TRBV3-1/TRBV3-2,CASSQGLLGGTQYF,TGTGCCAGCAGCCAAGGCCTGCTAGGAGGTACGCAGTATTTT
TRBD2,TRBJ2-7,-,TRBV5-1,CASRPTSGGIYEQYF,TGCGCCAGCAGACCCACTAGCGGGGGGATCTACGAGCAGTACTTC
-,TRBJ1-1,-,TRBV3-1/TRBV3-2,CASSTALMNTEAFF,TGTGCCAGCAGCACGGCTCTAATGAACACTGAAGCTTTCTTT
-,TRBJ1-4,once,TRBV10-3,CAISESRLNEKLFF,TGTGCCATCAGTGAGTCGAGGCTGAATGAAAAACTGTTTTTT
TRBD1,TRBJ1-3,-,TRBV9,CASSVEGQGVNTIYF,TGTGCCAGCAGCGTAGAAGGACAGGGGGTAAACACCATATATTTT
-,TRBJ1-4,-,TRBV30,CAWRGLGNEKLFF,TGTGCCTGGAGAGGACTGGGTAATGAAAAACTGTTTTTT
TRBD1,TRBJ1-1,-,TRBV12-3/TRBV12-4,CASSSDRFTEAFF,TGTGCCAGCAGTTCGGACAGGTTCACTGAAGCTTTCTTT
-,TRBJ2-7,few,TRBV7-7,CASSLGAAARDCEQYF,TGTGCTAGCAGCTTAGGGGCGGCAGCCCGCGATTGCGAGCAGTACTTC
-,TRBJ2-2,-,TRBV24-1,CARTTMGVRTGELFF,TGTGCCAGAACTACTATGGGGGTAAGGACCGGGGAGCTGTTTTTT